This T cell receptor (beta chain) was recovered during a study of cytomegalovirus exposure and HLA in healthy donors (dated by TCRdb to 2017 to 2019). Background on the whole study: According to a later analysis, the 120 or so validation repertoires were produced on the same platform as the 700 or so repertoires of the first cohort. In addition to the first cohort of 666 subjects, a separate validation cohort of under 150 different subjects was used. To predict cytomegalovirus infection status, the study brought together high-throughput TCR immunosequencing, statistical association of individual TCRs with disease status, and machine learning. The study aimed to test whether signatures of past pathogen exposure could be identified by cataloging public T cell receptors. General study outcomes and caveats: Of the cluster scores, 94% were above 0 in a later analysis, which found that TCRs clustered in the first cohort also tended to co-occur in the 130 or so validation repertoires. The classifier was reported to diagnose cytomegalovirus status with high specificity and sensitivity in both the original and validation cohorts. While some public TCRs were present in many individuals, most TCR sequences turned up only very rarely across donors. In vitro tests confirmed that a few of the cytomegalovirus-associated TCR beta chains recognize cytomegalovirus antigens. A total of 164 TCR beta chains were listed by the study as associated with cytomegalovirus. According to the authors, the approach could potentially be generalized to other disease states and immunological phenotypes. The validation cohort had no HLA typing available for a later analysis, so co-occurrence within that cohort was assessed over all 120 or so repertoires.

Germline trimming: 3 bases from V, 4 bases from J; junction bases outside gene matches: 3. Taken from the germline V gene, the CDR1 and CDR2 loops are KGHSH and LQKENI. Counted from cysteine to phenylalanine, this CDR3 has 14 amino acids. The entry retains the CDR3 DNA only, 42 bases that are in frame from base 1. The method behind the library was the immunoSEQ multiplex PCR assay. The published analysis was carried out like this. A statistical classification framework was developed to diagnose cytomegalovirus status using the catalog of TCR beta chain sequences. Entries here come from immuneACCESS through TCRdb and include only in-frame sequences with V and J called. Some clones fail to appear in such tables; in the studies checked, an unresolved V gene covers under half of the shortfall, and the cause of the remainder is unknown. From that table come the V and J calls and clone size; the DNA was used to work out D and trimming. The sample yields some 120,000 clones; 88% were counted once. The ten largest clonotypes hold approximately 1.5% of the sample.

For this clone: This receptor's antigen is unknown. No much larger clone is present one base from it, and per-base qualities are unavailable.

The donors were included in the validation cohort of 120 subjects, a group kept apart from the roughly 690-subject first cohort. The sequenced sample consisted of PBMCs. The clonotype comes from a man aged 25-45 years in good health and CMV-seronegative. The rearrangement joined TRBV18 to TRBJ2-7; TRBD1 lines up with 10 middle nucleotides. In nucleotides, the sequence is TGTGCCAGCTCACCGGGGGACAGGGGATACGAGCAGTACTTC. Translated, it gives CASSPGDRGYEQYF. Reference TRBV18 and TRBJ2-7 proteins supply the regions before and after the CDR3; the full variable domain is: NAGVMQNPRHLVRRRGQEARLRCSPMKGHSHVYWYRQLPEEGLKFMVYLQKENIIDESGMPKERFSAEFPKEGPSILRIQQVVRGDSAAYFCASSPGDRGYEQYFGPGTRLTVT.